This T cell receptor beta chain was identified in a study of blood T cell repertoires in COVID-19. Study summary: Samples came from the United States, Italy and Spain, spanning acute and convalescent COVID-19.

Authors' analysis steps: Cell counts per sample came from amplifying reference gene primers. Measured with immunoSEQ multiplex PCR; TCRdb has only the in-frame clones, and not every one. The D gene and trimming were derived from the DNA, and the V and J assignments and clone size from that table. The top ten hold over 1% of the sample, which has 290,000 or so clones, approximately 86% seen once. From germline, CDR1 is SGHNT and CDR2 YYREEE (reference sequence). Trimming at V came to 2 bases and at J to 7 bases, leaving 8 bases not matched to a gene. CDR3 length: 15 residues. The chain links TRBV5-4 to TRBJ2-7; TRBD2 agrees at 11 bases. This receptor was taken from a man aged 65 to 79 with acute or convalescent COVID-19. Sequencing was carried out using peripheral blood. The CDR3 sequence is CASSLGLAGTGEQYF. The CDR3 coding sequence is TGTGCCAGCAGCTTAGGACTAGCGGGTACGGGGGAGCAGTACTTC.